This T cell receptor (beta chain) originates from a study of cytomegalovirus exposure and HLA in healthy donors. The study, taken as a whole, reports: In a later analysis, the majority of CMV-associated beta chains seemingly showed HLA restriction. Rare TCR sequences predominated, though certain public TCRs were found in many donors.

Primers: 60 Vbeta forward and 13 Jbeta reverse. Libraries were prepared by immunoSEQ multiplex PCR; TCRdb keeps only in-frame clonotypes and omits some of them. This table has about 170,000 clones, 70% to 90% appearing once. Notes on this clone: As yet, its antigen is unknown.

The clonotype comes from a woman under 30 in good health and CMV-seronegative. Input material: PBMCs.

The CDR3 loop reads CASSPPYYGSYEQYF. The CDR3 coding sequence is TGCGCCAGCAGCCCTCCTTATTATGGGAGCTACGAGCAGTACTTC. This sequence joins TRBV4-1 and TRBJ2-7, with a weak D call TRBD2 (5 bases). CDR1 and CDR2 from the germline V gene are MGHRA and YSYEKL. The CDR3 is 15 residues long. V was shortened by 4 bases and J by 3 bases, with 16 bases between the two germline ends.